The T cell receptor beta chain described here comes from a study of neurological immune-mediated disorders. TCRdb used MiXCR to reprocess the 5' RACE reads, holding one entry per CDR3 protein. The sample carries 75,000 to 85,000 distinct CDR3 sequences, 17% recorded once. This clonotype was detected ten times or more. This TCR was sampled from a woman aged 40 to 50 in good health. Sequenced sample: PBMCs.

The CDR3 spells CSASTQETQYF. The CDR3 DNA is TGCAGTGCTAGCACCCAAGAGACCCAGTACTTC. The chain joins TRBV20-1 to TRBJ2-5; D remains unclear. Germline-derived CDR1 and CDR2 are DFQATT and SNEGSKA (reference sequence). This CDR3 has 11 residues. Trimming left V 3 bases short and J 1 base short, with 3 bases between.